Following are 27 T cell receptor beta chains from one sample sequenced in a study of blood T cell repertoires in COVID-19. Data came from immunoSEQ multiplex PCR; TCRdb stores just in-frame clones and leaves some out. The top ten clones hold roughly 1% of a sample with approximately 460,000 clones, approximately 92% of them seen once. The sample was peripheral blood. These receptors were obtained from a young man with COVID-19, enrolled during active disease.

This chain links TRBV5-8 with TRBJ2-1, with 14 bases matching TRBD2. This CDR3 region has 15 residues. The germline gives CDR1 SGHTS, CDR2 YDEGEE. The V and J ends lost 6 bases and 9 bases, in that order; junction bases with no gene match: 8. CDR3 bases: TGTGCCAGCACTTTGGGACTAGCGGGAGCGATTGAGCAGTTCTTC. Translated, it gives CASTLGLAGAIEQFF.

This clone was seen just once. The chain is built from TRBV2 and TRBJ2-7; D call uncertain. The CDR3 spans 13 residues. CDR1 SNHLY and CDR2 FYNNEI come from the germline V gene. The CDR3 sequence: CASCLARPYEQYF. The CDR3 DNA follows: TGTGCTTCATGCCTGGCTAGACCCTACGAGCAGTACTTC.

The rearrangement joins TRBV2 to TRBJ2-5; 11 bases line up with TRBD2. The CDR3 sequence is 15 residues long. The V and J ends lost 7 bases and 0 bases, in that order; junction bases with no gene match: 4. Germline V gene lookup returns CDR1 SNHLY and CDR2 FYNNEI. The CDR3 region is CASNPGLADQETQYF. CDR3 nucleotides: TGTGCCAGCAACCCGGGACTAGCGGACCAAGAGACCCAGTACTTC. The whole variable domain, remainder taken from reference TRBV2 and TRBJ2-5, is EPEVTQTPSHQVTQMGQEVILRCVPISNHLYFYWYRQILGQKVEFLVSFYNNEISEKSEIFDDQFSVERPDGSNFTLKIRSTKLEDSAMYFCASNPGLADQETQYFGPGTRLLVL.

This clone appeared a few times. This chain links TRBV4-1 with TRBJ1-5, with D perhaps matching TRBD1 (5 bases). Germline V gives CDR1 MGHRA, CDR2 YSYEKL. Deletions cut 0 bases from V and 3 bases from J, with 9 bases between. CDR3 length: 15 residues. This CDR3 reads CASSQDAGPNQPQHF. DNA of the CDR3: TGCGCCAGCAGCCAAGATGCAGGGCCCAATCAGCCCCAGCATTTT.

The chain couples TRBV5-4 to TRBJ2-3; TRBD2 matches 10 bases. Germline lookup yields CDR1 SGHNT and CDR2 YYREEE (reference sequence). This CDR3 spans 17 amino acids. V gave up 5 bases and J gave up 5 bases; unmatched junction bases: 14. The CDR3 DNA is TGTGCCAGCAGTCTGAGACTAAGCGGGGGGGCCGAAGATACGCAGTATTTT. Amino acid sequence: CASSLRLSGGAEDTQYF.

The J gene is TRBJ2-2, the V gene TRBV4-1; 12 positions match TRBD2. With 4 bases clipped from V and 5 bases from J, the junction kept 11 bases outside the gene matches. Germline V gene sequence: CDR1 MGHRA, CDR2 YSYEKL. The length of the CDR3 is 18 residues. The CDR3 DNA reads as TGCGCCAGCAGCCTTGCGACTAGCGGGAGAGTTAATACCGGGGAGCTGTTTTTT. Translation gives CASSLATSGRVNTGELFF.

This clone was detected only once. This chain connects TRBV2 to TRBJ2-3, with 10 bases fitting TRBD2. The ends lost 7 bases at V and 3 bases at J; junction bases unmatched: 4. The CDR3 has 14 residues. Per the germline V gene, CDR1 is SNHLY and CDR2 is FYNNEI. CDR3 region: CASKGLARTDTQYF. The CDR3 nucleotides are TGTGCCAGCAAGGGACTAGCGCGTACAGATACGCAGTATTTT.

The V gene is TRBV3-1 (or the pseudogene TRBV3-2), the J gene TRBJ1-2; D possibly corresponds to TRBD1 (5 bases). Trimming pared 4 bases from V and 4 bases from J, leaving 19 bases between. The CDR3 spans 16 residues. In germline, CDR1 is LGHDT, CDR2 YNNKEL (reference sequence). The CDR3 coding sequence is TGTGCCAGCAGCCGGCCTCCCGGGGAGGGACCCTATGGCTACACCTTC. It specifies CASSRPPGEGPYGYTF.

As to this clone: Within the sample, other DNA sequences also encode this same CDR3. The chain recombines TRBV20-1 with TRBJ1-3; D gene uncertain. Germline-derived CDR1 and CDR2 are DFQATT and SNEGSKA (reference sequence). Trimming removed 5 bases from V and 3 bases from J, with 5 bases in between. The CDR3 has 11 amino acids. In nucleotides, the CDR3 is TGCAGTGCTTCCAGTGGAAACACCATATATTTT. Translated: CSASSGNTIYF.

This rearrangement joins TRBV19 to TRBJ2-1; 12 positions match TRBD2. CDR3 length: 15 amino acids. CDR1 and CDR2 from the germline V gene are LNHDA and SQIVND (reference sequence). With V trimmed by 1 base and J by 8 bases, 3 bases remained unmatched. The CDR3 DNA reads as TGTGCCAGTAGTATAGGACTAGCGGGAGCGCATGAGCAGTTCTTC. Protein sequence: CASSIGLAGAHEQFF.

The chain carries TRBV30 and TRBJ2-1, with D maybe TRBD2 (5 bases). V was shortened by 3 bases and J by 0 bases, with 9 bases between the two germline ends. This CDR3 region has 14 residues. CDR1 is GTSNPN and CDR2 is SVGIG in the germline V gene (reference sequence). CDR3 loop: CAWRRGFSYNEQFF. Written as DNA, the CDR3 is TGTGCCTGGAGACGGGGTTTCTCCTACAATGAGCAGTTCTTC.

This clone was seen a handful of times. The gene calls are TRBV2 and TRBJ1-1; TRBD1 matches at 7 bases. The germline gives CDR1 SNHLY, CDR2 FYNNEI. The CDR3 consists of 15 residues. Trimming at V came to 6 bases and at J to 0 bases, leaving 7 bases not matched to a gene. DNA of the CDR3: TGTGCCAGCAGAAGACAGGGACCCATGAACACTGAAGCTTTCTTT. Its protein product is CASRRQGPMNTEAFF.

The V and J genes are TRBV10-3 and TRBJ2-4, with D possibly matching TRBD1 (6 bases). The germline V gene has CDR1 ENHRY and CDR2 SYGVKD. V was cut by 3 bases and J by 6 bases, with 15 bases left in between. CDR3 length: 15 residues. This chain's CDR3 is CAISDSWTEGNIQYF. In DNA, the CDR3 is TGTGCCATCAGTGACTCTTGGACAGAGGGAAACATTCAGTACTTC.

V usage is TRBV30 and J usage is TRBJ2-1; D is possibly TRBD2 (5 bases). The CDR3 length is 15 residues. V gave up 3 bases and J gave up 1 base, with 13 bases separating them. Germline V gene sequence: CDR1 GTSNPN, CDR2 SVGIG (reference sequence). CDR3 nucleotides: TGTGCCTGGAGGCCGAGACTACGATCCTACAATGAGCAGTTCTTC. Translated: CAWRPRLRSYNEQFF.

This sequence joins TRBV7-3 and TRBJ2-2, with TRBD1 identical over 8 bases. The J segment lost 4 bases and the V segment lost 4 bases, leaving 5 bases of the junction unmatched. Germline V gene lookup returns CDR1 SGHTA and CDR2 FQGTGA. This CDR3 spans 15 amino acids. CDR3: CASSSNRGSTGELFF. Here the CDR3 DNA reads TGTGCCAGCAGCTCGAACAGGGGGAGCACCGGGGAGCTGTTTTTT.

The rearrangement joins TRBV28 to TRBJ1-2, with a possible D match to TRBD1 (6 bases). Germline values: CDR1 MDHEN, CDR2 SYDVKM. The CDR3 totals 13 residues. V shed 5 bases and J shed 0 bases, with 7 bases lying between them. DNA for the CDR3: TGTGCCAGCAGTAACAGGGCTAACTATGGCTACACCTTC. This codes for CASSNRANYGYTF.

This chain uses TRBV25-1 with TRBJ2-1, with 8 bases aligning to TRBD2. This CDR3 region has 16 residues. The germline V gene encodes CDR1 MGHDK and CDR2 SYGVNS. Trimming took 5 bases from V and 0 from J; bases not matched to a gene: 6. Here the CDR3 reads CASSPVSGSSYNEQFF. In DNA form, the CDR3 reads TGTGCCAGCAGTCCCGTGAGCGGGAGCTCCTACAATGAGCAGTTCTTC. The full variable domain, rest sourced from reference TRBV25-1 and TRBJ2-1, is EADIYQTPRYLVIGTGKKITLECSQTMGHDKMYWYQQDPGMELHLIHYSYGVNSTEKGDLSSESTVSRIRTEHFPLTLESARPSHTSQYLCASSPVSGSSYNEQFFGPGTRLTVL.

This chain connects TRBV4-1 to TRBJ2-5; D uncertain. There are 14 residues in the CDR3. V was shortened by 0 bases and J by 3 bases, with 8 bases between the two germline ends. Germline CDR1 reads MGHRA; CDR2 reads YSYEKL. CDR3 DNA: TGCGCCAGCAGCCAAGAACCCCTAAAAGAGACCCAGTACTTC. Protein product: CASSQEPLKETQYF.

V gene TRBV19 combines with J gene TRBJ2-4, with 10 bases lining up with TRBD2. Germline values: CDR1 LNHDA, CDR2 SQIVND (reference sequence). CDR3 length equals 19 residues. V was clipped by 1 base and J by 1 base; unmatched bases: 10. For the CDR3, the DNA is TGTGCCAGTAGTATAGGCTGGGCTAGCGGGAGTCTGGCCAAAAACATTCAGTACTTC. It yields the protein CASSIGWASGSLAKNIQYF. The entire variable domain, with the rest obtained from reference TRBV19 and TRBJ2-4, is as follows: DGGITQSPKYLFRKEGQNVTLSCEQNLNHDAMYWYRQDPGQGLRLIYYSQIVNDFQKGDIAEGYSVSREKKESFPLTVTSAQKNPTAFYLCASSIGWASGSLAKNIQYFGAGTRLSVL.

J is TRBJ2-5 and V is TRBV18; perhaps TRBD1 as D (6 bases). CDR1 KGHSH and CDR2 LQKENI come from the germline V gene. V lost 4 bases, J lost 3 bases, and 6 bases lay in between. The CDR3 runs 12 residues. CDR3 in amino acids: CASSHREETQYF. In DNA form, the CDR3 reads TGTGCCAGCTCACACAGGGAAGAGACCCAGTACTTC.

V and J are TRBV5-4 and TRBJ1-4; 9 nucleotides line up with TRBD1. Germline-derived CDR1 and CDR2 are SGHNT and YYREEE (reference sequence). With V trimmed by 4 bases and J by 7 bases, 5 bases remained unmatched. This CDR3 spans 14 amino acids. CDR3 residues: CASSQGQGGEKLFF. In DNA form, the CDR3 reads TGTGCCAGCAGCCAGGGACAGGGAGGTGAAAAACTGTTTTTT.

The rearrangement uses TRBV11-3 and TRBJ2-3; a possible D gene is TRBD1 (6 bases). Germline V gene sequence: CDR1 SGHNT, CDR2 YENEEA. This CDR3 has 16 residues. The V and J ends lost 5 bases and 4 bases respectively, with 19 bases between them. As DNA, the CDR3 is TGTGCCAGCAGCACAGGTGTGGGGGCAGGTCCAGATACGCAGTATTTT. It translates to CASSTGVGAGPDTQYF.

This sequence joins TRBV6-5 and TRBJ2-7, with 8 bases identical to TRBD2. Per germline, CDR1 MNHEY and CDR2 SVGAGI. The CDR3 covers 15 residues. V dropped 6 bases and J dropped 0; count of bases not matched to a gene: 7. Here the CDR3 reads CASSTSGTSSYEQYF. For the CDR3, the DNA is TGTGCCAGCAGCACCTCCGGGACTAGCTCCTACGAGCAGTACTTC.

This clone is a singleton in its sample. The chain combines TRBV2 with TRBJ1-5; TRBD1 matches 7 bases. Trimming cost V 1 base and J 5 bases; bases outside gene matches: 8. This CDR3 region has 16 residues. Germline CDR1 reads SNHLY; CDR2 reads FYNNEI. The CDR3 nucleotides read TGTGCCAGCAGTGAAGAAAGCACAGGGGTCGATCAGCCCCAGCATTTT. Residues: CASSEESTGVDQPQHF.

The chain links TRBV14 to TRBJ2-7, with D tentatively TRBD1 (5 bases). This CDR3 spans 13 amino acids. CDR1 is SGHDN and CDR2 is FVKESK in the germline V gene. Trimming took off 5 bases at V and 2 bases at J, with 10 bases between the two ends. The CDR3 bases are TGTGCCAGCAGCGTAGGGGCCCCCTACGAGCAGTACTTC. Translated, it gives CASSVGAPYEQYF.

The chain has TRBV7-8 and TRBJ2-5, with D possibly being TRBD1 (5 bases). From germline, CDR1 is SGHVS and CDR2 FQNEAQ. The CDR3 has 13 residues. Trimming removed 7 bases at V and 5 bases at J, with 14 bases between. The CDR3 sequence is CASTIDSGETQYF. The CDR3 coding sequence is TGTGCCAGCACCATTGACAGTGGGGAGACCCAGTACTTC.

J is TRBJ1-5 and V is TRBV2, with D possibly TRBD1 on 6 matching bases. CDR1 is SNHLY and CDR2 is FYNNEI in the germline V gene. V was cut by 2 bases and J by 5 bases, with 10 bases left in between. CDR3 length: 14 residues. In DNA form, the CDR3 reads TGTGCCAGCAGTGAATACAGGGCCGATCAGCCCCAGCATTTT. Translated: CASSEYRADQPQHF.